The T cell receptor beta chain under discussion was sequenced for a study of cytomegalovirus exposure and HLA in healthy donors. Broader study findings: Rarity marked most TCR sequences, yet some public TCRs occurred in many donors. Earlier results showed most TCR beta V segments being productive about 87% or about 30% of the time.

Germline V gives CDR1 SNHLY, CDR2 FYNNEI. Unmatched junction bases numbered 3, after V lost 6 bases and J lost 1 base. CDR3 length: 14 residues. The primer mix had 60 Vbeta and 13 Jbeta primers. The data were produced by immunoSEQ multiplex PCR, yet TCRdb's version contains in-frame clones alone and is incomplete. The table records some 110,000 clones, about 69% of them present only once. With respect to this clone: The antigen is unknown.

The rearrangement uses TRBV2 and TRBJ1-1, with TRBD1 matching over 9 bases. The sequence came from a woman under 30 in good health and CMV-seronegative. The sequencing input was PBMCs. The CDR3 loop is CASRQGAGNTEAFF. CDR3 DNA: TGTGCCAGCAGACAGGGGGCCGGGAACACTGAAGCTTTCTTT.